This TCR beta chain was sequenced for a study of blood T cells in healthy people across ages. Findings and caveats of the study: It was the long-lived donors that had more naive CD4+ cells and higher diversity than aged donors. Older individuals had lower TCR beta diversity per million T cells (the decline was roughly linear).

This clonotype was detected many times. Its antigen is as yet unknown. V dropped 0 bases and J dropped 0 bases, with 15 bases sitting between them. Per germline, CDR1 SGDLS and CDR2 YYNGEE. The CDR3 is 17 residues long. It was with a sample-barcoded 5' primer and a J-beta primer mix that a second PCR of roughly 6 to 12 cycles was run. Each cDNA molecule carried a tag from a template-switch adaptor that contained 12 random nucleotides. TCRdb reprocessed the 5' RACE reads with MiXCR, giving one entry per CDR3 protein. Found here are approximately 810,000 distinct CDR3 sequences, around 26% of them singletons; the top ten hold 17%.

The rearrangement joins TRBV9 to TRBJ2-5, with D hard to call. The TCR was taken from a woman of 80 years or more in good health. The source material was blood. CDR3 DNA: TGTGCCAGCAGCGTAGGTCCCGCCAGATCGTACCAAGAGACCCAGTACTTC. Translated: CASSVGPARSYQETQYF.